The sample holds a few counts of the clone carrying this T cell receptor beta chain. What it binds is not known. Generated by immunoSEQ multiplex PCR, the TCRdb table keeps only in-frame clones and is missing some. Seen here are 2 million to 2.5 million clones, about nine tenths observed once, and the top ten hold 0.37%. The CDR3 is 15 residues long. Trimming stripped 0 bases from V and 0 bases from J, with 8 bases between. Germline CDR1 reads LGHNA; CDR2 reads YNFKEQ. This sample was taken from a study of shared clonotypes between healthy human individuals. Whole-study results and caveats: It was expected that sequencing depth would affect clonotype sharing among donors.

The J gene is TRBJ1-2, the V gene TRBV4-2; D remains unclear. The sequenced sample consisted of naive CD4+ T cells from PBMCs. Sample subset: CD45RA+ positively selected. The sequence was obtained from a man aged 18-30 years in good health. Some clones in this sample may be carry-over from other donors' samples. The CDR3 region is CASSQDVSSNYGYTF. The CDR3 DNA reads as TGTGCCAGCAGCCAAGACGTCAGCTCTAACTATGGCTACACCTTC.